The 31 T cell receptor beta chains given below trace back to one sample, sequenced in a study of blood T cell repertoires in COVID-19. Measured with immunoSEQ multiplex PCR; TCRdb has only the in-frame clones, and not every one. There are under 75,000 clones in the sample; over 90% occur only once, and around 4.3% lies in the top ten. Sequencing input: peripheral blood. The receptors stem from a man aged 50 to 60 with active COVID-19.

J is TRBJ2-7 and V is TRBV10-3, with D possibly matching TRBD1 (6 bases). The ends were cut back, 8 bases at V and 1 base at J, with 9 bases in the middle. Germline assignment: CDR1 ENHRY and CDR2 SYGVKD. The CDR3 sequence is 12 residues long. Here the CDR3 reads CAISQGSYEQYF. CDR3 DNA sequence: TGTGCCATCTCTCAGGGGTCCTACGAGCAGTACTTC.

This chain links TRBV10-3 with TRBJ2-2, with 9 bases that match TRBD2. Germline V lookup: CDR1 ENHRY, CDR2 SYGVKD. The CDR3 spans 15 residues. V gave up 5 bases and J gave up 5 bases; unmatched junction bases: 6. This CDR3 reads CAISQAGGLTGELFF. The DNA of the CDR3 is TGTGCCATCAGTCAAGCGGGGGGCCTAACCGGGGAGCTGTTTTTT.

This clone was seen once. In DNA, the CDR3 is TGTGCCAGCAGCTTAGAACAGGGGGCGCAGGGCAATCAGCCCCAGCATTTT. Translating it yields CASSLEQGAQGNQPQHF. The chain combines TRBV7-9 with TRBJ1-5; 9 bases are a match to TRBD1. The ends lost 1 base at V and 2 bases at J; junction bases unmatched: 6. The V gene's germline CDR1 is SEHNR and CDR2 FQNEAQ (reference sequence). The CDR3 covers 17 residues.

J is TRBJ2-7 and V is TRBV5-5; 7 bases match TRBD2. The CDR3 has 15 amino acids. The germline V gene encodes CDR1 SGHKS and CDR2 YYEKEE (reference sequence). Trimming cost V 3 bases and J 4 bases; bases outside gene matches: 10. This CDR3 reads CASSSGRAGRYEQYF. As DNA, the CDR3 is TGTGCCAGCAGCTCAGGGCGAGCGGGGAGGTACGAGCAGTACTTC.

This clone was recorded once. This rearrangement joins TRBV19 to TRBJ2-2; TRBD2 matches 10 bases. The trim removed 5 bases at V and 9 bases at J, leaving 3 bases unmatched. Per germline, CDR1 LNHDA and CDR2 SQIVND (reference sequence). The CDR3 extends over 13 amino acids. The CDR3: CASSVSGGRELFF. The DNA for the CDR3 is TGTGCCAGTAGTGTTAGCGGGGGGAGGGAGCTGTTTTTT. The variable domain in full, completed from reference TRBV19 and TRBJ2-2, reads DGGITQSPKYLFRKEGQNVTLSCEQNLNHDAMYWYRQDPGQGLRLIYYSQIVNDFQKGDIAEGYSVSREKKESFPLTVTSAQKNPTAFYLCASSVSGGRELFFGEGSRLTVL.

The CDR3 region is CASSSFLTGMAGGYTF. For the CDR3, the DNA is TGTGCCAGCAGTTCCTTCTTGACAGGAATGGCAGGTGGCTACACCTTC. The chain carries TRBV28 and TRBJ1-2, with D possibly being TRBD1 (6 bases). This CDR3 comprises 16 residues. Germline CDR1 is MDHEN and CDR2 is SYDVKM. Trimming shortened V by 4 bases and J by 7 bases, and 22 bases separated the two germline ends.

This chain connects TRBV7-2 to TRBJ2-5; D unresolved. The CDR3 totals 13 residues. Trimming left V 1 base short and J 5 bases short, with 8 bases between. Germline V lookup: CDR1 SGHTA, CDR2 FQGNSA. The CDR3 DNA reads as TGTGCCAGCAGCTTAGGCAGTGGCGAGACCCAGTACTTC. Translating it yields CASSLGSGETQYF.

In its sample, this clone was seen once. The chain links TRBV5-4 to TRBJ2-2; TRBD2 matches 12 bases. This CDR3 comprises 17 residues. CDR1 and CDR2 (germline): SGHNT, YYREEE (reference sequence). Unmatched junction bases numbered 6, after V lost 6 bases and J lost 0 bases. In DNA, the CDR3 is TGTGCCAGCATGCCTCTAGCGGGAGGGACGAACACCGGGGAGCTGTTTTTT. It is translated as CASMPLAGGTNTGELFF.

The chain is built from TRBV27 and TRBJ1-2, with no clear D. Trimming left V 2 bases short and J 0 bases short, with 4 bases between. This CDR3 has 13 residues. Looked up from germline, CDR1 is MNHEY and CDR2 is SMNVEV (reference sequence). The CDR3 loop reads CASSLAANYGYTF. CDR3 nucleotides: TGTGCCAGCAGTTTAGCAGCTAACTATGGCTACACCTTC.

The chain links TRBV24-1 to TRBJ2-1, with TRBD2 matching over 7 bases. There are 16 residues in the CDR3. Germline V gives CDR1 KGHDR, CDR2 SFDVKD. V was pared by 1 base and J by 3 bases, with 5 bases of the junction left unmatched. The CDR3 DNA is TGTGCCACCAGTGATTTAACGGCGGGGGTCTACAATGAGCAGTTCTTC. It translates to CATSDLTAGVYNEQFF.

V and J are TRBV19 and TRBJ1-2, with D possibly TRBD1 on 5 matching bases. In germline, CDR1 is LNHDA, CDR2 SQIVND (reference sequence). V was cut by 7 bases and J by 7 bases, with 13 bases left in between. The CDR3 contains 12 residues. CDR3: CASIPQGGGYTF. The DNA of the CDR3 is TGTGCCAGTATCCCGCAGGGCGGTGGCTACACCTTC.

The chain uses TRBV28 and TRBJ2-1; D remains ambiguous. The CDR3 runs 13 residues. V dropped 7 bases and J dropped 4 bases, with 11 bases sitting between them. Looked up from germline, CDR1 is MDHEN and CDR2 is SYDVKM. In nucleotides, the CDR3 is TGTGCCAGCATCGAGGCCCCTTACAATGAGCAGTTCTTC. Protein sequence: CASIEAPYNEQFF.

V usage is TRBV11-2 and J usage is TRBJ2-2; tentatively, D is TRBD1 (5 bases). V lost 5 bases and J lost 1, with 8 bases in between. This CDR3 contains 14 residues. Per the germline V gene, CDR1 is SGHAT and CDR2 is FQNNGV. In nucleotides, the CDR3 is TGTGCCAGCAGCCTCGACAGGAACACCGGGGAGCTGTTTTTT. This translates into CASSLDRNTGELFF.

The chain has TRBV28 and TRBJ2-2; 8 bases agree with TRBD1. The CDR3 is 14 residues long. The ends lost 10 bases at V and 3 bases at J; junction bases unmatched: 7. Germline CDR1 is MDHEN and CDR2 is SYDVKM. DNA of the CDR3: TGTGCCATTTATGACAGGGGTGACACCGGGGAGCTGTTTTTT. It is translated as CAIYDRGDTGELFF.

CDR3 amino acids: CSVKRRQGVSEQYF. CDR3 nucleotides: TGCAGCGTCAAAAGACGACAGGGGGTTAGCGAGCAGTACTTC. The chain recombines TRBV29-1 with TRBJ2-7, with 9 bases identical to TRBD1. There are 14 residues in the CDR3. Unmatched junction bases numbered 12, after V lost 6 bases and J lost 6 bases. CDR1 is SQVTM and CDR2 is ANQGSEA in the germline V gene.

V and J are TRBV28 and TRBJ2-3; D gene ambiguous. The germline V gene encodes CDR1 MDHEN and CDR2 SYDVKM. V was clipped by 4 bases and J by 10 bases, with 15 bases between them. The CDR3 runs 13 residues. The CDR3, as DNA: TGTGCCAGCAGTTATACTTCCTCCTCGGCGCAGTATTTT. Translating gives CASSYTSSSAQYF.

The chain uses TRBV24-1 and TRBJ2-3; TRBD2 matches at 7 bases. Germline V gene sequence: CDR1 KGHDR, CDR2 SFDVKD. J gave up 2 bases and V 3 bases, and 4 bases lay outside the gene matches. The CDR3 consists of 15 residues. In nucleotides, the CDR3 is TGTGCCACCAGTGATAGCGGGGCCTACACAGATACGCAGTATTTT. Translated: CATSDSGAYTDTQYF.

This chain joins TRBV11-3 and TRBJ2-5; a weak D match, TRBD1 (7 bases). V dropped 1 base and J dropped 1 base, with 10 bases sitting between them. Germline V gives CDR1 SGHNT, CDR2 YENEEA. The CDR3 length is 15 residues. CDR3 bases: TGTGCCAGCAGCTTAGGGCAGGGGGGCCAAGAGACCCAGTACTTC. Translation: CASSLGQGGQETQYF.

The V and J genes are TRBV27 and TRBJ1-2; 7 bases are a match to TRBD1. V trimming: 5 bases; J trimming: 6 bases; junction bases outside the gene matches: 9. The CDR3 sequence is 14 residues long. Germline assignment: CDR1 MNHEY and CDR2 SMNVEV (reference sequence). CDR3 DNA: TGTGCCAGCAGTGCCAGACAGGGTTTAGATGGCTACACCTTC. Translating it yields CASSARQGLDGYTF.

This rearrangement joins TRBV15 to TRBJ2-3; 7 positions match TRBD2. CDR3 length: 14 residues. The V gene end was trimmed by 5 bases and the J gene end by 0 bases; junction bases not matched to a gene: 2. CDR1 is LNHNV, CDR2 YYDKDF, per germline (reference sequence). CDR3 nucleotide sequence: TGTGCCACCAGCGGACTAGGGAGCACAGATACGCAGTATTTT. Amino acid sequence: CATSGLGSTDTQYF.

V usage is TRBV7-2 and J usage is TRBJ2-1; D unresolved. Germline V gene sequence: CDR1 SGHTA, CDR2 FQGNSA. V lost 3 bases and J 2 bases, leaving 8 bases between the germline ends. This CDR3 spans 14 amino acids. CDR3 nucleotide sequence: TGTGCCAGCAGCTTTGCAGAAACCTACAATGAGCAGTTCTTC. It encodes CASSFAETYNEQFF.

CDR3 DNA: TGTGCCAGCAGCCATAGCGGGAGATTAGGCGAGCAGTACTTC. Amino acids: CASSHSGRLGEQYF. The chain combines TRBV5-6 with TRBJ2-7, with 9 bases matching TRBD2. V lost 4 bases and J lost 6; bases outside the gene matches: 8. This CDR3 has 14 residues. CDR1 and CDR2 (germline): SGHDT, YYEEEE.

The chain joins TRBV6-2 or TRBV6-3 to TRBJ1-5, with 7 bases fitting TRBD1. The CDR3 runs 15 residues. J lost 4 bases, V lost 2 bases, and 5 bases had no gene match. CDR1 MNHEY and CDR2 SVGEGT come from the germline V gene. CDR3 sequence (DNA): TGTGCCAGCAGTTACGGGGGGACAGATAATCAGCCCCAGCATTTT. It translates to CASSYGGTDNQPQHF.

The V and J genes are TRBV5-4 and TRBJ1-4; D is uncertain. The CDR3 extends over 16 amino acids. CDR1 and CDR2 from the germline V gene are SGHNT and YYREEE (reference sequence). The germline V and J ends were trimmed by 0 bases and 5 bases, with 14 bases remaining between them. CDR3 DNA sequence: TGTGCCAGCAGCTTGGGTGATCTCCGCGGGAATGAAAAACTGTTTTTT. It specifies CASSLGDLRGNEKLFF.

The CDR3 protein is CASSVISGGASEQYF. The CDR3 coding sequence is TGTGCCAGCAGCGTAATCAGCGGGGGGGCAAGCGAGCAGTACTTC. The chain carries TRBV9 and TRBJ2-7; 10 bases match TRBD2. This CDR3 comprises 15 residues. Per the germline V gene, CDR1 is SGDLS and CDR2 is YYNGEE. Trimming at V came to 1 base and at J to 6 bases, leaving 7 bases not matched to a gene.

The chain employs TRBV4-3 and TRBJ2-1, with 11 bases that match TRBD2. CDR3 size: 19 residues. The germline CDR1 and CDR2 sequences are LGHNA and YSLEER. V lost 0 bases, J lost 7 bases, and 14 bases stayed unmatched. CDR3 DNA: TGCGCCAGCAGCCAAGAATATGTAGCGGGGGGGCCTAGGACGAATGAGCAGTTCTTC. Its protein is CASSQEYVAGGPRTNEQFF.

The chain's CDR3 is CATSDVAGNQPQHF. In DNA form, the CDR3 reads TGTGCCACCAGTGATGTGGCGGGTAATCAGCCCCAGCATTTT. This chain connects TRBV24-1 to TRBJ1-5; D is undetermined. The germline CDR1 and CDR2 sequences are KGHDR and SFDVKD. The CDR3 runs 14 residues. V was pared by 3 bases and J by 4 bases, with 9 bases between.

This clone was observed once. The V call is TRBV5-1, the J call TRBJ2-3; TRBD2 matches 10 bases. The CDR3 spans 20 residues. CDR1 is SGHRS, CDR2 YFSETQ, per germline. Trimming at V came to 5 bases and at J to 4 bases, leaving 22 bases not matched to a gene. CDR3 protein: CASSSRAQRGGLFDSDTQYF. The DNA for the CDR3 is TGCGCCAGCAGTTCGCGCGCACAGCGGGGGGGCCTTTTTGATTCAGATACGCAGTATTTT.

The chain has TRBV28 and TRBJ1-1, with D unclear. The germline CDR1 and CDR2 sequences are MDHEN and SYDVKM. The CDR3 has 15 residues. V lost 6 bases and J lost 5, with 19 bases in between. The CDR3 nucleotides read TGTGCCAGCAGGCCCTCTTTTTTGGGCTGGACTGAAGCTTTCTTT. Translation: CASRPSFLGWTEAFF. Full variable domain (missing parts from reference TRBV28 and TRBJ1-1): DVKVTQSSRYLVKRTGEKVFLECVQDMDHENMFWYRQDPGLGLRLIYFSYDVKMKEKGDIPEGYSVSREKKERFSLILESASTNQTSMYLCASRPSFLGWTEAFFGQGTRLTVV.

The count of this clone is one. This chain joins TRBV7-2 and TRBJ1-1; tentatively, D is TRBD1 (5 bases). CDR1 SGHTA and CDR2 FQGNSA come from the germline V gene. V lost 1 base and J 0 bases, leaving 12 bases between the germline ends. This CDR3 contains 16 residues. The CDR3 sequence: CASSLVGQGMNTEAFF. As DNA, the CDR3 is TGTGCCAGCAGCTTAGTCGGTCAGGGCATGAACACTGAAGCTTTCTTT.

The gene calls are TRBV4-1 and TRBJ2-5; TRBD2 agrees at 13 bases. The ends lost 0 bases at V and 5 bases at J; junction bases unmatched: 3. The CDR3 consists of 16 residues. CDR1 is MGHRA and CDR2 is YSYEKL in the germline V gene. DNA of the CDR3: TGCGCCAGCAGCCAAGACCTACTAGCGGGGGGGGAGACCCAGTACTTC. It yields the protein CASSQDLLAGGETQYF.